This T cell receptor (beta chain) was identified during a study of blood T cell repertoires in COVID-19. Study in general: Samples of COVID-19 (acute and convalescent) were obtained from the United States, Italy and Spain. PBMCs, B-cell-depleted T cells, or T cells were the source of the cDNA or gDNA that made up the material.

CDR3 length equals 15 residues. V lost 8 bases and J 7 bases, leaving 21 bases between the germline ends. From germline, CDR1 is SEHNR and CDR2 FQNEAQ (reference sequence). This clone was observed once. The authors' processing: From reference gene primer amplification, estimates of nucleated cell counts were derived. Some clones are missing from TCRdb's copy, which holds only in-frame ones; the method was immunoSEQ multiplex PCR. The DNA was the basis for D and trimming; V, J and clone size are from that table. The sample lists just over 150,000 clones; over 85% were seen once. The J gene is TRBJ2-1, the V gene TRBV7-9; a possible D gene is TRBD1 (6 bases). This receptor was obtained from a woman between 50 and 59 years old with acute or convalescent COVID-19. The sample taken for sequencing was peripheral blood. CDR3 bases: TGTGCCAGCTATCAAGGGGGTTTCCTTGGGAATGAGCAGTTCTTC. As protein: CASYQGGFLGNEQFF.